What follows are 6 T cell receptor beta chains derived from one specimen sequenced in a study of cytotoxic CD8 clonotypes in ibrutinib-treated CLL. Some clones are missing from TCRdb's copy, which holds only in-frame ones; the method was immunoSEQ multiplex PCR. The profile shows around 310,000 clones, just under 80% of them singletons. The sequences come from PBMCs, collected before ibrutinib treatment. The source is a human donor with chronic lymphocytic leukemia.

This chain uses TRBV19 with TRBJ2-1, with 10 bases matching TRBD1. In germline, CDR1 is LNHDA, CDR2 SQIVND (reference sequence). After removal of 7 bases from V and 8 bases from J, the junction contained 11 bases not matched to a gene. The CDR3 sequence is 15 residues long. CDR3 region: CASTRRDRGQDEQFF. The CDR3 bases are TGTGCCAGTACCCGAAGGGACAGGGGTCAAGATGAGCAGTTCTTC.

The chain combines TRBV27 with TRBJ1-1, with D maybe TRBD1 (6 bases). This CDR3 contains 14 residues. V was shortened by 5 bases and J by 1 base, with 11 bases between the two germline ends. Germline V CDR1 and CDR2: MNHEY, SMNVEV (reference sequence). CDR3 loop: CASSPRGGNTEAFF. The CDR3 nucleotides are TGTGCCAGCAGTCCCAGAGGGGGGAACACTGAAGCTTTCTTT.

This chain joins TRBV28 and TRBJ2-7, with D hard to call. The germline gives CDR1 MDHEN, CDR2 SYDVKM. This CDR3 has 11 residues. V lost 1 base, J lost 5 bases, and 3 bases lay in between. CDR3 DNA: TGTGCCAGCAGTTTATTCCACGAGCAGTACTTC. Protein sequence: CASSLFHEQYF. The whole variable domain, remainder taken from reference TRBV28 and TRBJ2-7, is DVKVTQSSRYLVKRTGEKVFLECVQDMDHENMFWYRQDPGLGLRLIYFSYDVKMKEKGDIPEGYSVSREKKERFSLILESASTNQTSMYLCASSLFHEQYFGPGTRLTVT.

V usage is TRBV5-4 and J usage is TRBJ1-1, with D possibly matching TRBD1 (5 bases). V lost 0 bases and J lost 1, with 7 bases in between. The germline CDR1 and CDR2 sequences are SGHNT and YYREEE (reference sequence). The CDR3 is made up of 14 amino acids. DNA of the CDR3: TGTGCCAGCAGCTTGGCCGACAGGAACACTGAAGCTTTCTTT. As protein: CASSLADRNTEAFF.

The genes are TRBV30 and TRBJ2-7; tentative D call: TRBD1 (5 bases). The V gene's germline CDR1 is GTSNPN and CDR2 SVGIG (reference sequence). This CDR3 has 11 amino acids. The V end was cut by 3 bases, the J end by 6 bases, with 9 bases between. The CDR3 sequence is CAWSNRFEQYF. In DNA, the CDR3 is TGTGCCTGGAGCAACAGGTTCGAGCAGTACTTC.

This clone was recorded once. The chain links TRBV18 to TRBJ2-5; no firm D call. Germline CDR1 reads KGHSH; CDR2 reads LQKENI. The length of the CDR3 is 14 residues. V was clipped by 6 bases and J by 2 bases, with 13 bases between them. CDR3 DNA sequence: TGTGCCAGCTCCACAAGGGCAGGACAAGAGACCCAGTACTTC. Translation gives CASSTRAGQETQYF. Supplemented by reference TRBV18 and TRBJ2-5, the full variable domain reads NAGVMQNPRHLVRRRGQEARLRCSPMKGHSHVYWYRQLPEEGLKFMVYLQKENIIDESGMPKERFSAEFPKEGPSILRIQQVVRGDSAAYFCASSTRAGQETQYFGPGTRLLVL.